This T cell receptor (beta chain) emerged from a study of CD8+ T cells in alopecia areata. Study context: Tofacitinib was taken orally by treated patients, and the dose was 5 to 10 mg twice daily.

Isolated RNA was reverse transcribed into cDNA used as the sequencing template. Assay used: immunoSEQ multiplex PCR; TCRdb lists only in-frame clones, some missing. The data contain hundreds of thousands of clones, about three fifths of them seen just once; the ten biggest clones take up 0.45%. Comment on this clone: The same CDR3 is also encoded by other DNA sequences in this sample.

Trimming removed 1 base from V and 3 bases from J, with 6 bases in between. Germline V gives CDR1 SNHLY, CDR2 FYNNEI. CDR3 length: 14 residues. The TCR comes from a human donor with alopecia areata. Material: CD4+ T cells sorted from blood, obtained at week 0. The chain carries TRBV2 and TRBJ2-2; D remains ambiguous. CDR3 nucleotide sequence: TGTGCCAGCAGTGAAGGTCGCGACACCGGGGAGCTGTTTTTT. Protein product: CASSEGRDTGELFF.